The source of this TCR beta chain is a study of blood T cell repertoires in COVID-19. Study background: The United States, Italy and Spain were the sources of the acute and convalescent COVID-19 samples. T cells, B-cell-depleted T cells, or PBMCs provided the cDNA or gDNA that served as material.

As handled by the study authors: By means of reference gene primer amplification, nucleated cell counts were estimated. Sequencing was performed with immunoSEQ multiplex PCR; in TCRdb, only in-frame clones are kept and a portion is missing. Clone size and the V and J calls come from that table; the DNA yielded D and trimming. The data show 150,000 to 180,000 clones, with 70% to 90% seen just once and roughly 8.3% held by the top ten. One Seattle source followed patients from active infection through their disease course. The CDR3 covers 15 residues. Between the trimmed V and J ends, which lost 4 bases and 2 bases, there was a span of 15 bases. Germline V gene data show CDR1 as PRHDT and CDR2 as FYEKMQ (reference sequence).

Sequenced: peripheral blood. This sequence originates from a woman aged 55-70 years with COVID-19, enrolled during active disease. This rearrangement joins TRBV13 to TRBJ2-7, with a weak D call TRBD2 (5 bases). CDR3: CASSSTGRGTYEQYF. CDR3 DNA sequence: TGTGCCAGCAGCTCCACCGGACGGGGAACCTACGAGCAGTACTTC.